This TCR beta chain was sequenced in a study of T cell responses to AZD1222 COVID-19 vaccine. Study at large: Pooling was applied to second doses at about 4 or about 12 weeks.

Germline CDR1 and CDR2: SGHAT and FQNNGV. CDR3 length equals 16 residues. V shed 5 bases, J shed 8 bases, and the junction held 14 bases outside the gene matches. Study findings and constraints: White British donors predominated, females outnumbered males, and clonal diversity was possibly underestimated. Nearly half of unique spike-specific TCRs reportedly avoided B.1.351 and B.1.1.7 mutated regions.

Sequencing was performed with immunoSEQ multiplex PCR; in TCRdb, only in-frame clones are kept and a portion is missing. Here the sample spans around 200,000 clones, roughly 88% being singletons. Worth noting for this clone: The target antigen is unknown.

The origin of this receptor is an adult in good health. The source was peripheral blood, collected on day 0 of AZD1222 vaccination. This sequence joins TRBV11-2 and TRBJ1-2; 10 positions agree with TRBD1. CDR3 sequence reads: CASSLVGTGEGAGYTF. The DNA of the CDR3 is TGTGCCAGCAGCCTAGTCGGGACAGGGGAGGGTGCGGGCTACACCTTC.